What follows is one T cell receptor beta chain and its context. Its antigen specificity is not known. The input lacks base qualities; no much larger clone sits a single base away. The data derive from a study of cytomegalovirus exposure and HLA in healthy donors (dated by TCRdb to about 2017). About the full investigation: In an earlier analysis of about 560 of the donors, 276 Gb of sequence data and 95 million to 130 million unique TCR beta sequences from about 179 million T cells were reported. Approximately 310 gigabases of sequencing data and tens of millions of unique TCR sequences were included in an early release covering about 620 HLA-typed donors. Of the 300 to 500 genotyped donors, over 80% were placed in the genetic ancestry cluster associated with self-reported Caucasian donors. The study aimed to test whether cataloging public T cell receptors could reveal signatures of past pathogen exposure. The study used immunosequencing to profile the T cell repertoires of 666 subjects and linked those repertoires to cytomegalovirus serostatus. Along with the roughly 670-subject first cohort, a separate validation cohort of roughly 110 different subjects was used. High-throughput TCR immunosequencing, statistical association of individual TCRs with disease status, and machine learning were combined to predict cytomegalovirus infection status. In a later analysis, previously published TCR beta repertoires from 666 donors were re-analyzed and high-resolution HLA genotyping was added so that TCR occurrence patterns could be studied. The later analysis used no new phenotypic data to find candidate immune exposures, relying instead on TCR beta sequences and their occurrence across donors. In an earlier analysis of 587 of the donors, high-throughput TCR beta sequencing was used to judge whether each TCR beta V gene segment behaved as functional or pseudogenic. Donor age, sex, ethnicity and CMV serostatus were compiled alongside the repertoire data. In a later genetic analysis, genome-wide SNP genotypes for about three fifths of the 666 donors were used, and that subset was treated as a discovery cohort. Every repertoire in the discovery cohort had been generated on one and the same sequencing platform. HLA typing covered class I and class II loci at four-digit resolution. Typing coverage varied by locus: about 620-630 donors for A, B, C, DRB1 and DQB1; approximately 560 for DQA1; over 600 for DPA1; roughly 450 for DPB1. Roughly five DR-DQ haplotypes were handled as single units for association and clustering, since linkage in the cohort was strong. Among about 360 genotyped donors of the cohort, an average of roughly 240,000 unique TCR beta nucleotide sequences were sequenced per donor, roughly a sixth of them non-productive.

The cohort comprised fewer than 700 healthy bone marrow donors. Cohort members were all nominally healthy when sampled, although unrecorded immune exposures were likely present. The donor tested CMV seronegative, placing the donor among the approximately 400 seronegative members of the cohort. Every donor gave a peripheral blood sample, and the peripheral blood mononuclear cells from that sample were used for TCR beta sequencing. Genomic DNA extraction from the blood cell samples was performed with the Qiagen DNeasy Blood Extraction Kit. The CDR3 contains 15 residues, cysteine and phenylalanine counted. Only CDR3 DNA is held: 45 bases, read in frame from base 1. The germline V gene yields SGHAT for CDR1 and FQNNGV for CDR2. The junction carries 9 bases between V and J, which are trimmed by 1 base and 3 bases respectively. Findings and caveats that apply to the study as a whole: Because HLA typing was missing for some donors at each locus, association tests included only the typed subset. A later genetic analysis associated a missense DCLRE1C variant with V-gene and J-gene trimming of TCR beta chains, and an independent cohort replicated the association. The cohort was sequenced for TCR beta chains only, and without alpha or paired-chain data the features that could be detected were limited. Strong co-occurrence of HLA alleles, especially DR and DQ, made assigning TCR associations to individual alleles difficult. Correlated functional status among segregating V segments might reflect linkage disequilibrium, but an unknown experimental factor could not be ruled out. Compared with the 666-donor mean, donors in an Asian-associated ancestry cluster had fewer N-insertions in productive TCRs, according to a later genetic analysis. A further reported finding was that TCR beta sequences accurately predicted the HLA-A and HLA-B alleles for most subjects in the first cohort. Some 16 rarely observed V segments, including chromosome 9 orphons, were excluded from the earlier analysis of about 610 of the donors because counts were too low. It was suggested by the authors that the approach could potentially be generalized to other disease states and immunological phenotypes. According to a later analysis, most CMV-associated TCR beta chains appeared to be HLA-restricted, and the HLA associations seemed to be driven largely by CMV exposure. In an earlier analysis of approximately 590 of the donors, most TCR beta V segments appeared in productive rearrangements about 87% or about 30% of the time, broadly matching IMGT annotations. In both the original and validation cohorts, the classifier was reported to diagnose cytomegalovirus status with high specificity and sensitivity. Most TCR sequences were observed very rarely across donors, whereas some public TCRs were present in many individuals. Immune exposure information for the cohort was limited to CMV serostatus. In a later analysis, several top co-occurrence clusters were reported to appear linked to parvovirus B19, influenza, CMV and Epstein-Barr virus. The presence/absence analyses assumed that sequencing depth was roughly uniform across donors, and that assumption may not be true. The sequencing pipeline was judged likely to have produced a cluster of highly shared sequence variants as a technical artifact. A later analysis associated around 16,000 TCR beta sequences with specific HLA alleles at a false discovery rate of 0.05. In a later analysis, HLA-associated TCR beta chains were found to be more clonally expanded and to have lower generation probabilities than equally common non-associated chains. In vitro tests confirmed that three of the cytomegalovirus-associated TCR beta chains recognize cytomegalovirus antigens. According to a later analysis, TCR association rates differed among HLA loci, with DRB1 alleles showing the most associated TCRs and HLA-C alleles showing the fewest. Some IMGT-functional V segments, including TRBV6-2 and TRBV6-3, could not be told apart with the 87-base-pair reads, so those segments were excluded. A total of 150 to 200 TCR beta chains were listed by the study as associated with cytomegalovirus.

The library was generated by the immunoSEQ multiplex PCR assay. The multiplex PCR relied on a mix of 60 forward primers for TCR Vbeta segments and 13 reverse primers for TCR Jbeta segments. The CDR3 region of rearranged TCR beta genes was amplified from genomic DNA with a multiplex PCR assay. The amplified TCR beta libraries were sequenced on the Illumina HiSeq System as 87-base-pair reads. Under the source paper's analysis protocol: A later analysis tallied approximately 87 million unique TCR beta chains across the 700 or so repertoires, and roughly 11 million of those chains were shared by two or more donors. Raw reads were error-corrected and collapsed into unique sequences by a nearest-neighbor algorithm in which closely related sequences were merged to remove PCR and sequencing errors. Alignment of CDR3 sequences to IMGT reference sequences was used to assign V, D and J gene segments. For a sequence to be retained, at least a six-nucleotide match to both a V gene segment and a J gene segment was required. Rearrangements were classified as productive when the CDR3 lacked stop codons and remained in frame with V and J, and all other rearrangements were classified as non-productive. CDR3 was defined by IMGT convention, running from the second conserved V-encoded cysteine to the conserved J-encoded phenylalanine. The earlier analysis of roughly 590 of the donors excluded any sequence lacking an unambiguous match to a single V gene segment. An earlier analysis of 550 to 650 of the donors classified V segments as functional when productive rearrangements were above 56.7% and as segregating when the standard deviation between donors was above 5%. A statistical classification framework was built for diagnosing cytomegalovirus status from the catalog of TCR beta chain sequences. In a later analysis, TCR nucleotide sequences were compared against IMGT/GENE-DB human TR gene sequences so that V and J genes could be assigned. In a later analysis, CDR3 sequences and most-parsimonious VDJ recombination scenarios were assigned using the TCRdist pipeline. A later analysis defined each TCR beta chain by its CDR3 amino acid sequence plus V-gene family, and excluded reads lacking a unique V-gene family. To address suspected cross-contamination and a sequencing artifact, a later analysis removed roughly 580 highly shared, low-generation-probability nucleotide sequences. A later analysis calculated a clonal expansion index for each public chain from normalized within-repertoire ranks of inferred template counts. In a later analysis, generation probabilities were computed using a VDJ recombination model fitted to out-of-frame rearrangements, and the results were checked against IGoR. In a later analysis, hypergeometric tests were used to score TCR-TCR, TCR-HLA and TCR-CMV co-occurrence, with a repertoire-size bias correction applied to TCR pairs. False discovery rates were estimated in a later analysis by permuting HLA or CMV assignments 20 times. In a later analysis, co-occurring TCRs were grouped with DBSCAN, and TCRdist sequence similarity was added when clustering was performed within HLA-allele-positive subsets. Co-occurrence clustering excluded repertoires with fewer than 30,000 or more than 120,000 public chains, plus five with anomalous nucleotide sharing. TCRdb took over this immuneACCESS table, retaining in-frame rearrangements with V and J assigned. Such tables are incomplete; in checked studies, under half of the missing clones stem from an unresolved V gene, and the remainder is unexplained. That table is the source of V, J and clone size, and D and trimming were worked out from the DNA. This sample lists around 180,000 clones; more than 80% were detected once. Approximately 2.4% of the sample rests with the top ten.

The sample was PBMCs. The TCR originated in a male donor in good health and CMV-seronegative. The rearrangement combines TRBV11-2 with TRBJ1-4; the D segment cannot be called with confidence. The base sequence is TGTGCCAGCAGCTTAGTTTCGGTCCCTAATGAAAAACTGTTTTTT. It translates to CASSLVSVPNEKLFF.